Listed below are T cell receptor beta chains from one sample, sequenced in a study of shared clonotypes between healthy human individuals. The method was immunoSEQ multiplex PCR; TCRdb's version includes in-frame clones alone and lacks a portion of them. The sample records some 2 million clones, over 85% being singletons. Sequences were obtained from naive CD4+ T cells sorted from blood. These TCRs come from a man aged 18 to 30 in good health. Both conserved end residues are part of each CDR3. Each record gives: D gene, V gene, J gene, clone size, CDR3 protein, CDR3 DNA. A D gene is named only where the DNA matches it firmly. Rows give clone size only sometimes, using once, few, many, or a class for an expanded clone.

D gene: TRBD1; V gene: TRBV7-8; J gene: TRBJ1-1; clone size: .; CDR3 protein: CASSLKGQHFTEAFF; CDR3 DNA: TGTGCCAGCAGCTTAAAGGGACAGCATTTCACTGAAGCTTTCTTT
D gene: .; V gene: TRBV12-5; J gene: TRBJ2-5; clone size: .; CDR3 protein: CAIGGPYQETQYF; CDR3 DNA: TGTGCTATAGGGGGGCCGTACCAAGAGACCCAGTACTTC
D gene: .; V gene: TRBV2; J gene: TRBJ2-2; clone size: .; CDR3 protein: CASRVSDSGSGELFF; CDR3 DNA: TGTGCCAGCAGGGTATCGGACAGCGGGTCCGGGGAGCTGTTTTTT
D gene: .; V gene: TRBV5-1; J gene: TRBJ2-3; clone size: .; CDR3 protein: CASSFDSVTDTQYF; CDR3 DNA: TGCGCCAGCAGCTTTGACAGCGTAACAGATACGCAGTATTTT
D gene: .; V gene: TRBV7-8; J gene: TRBJ2-1; clone size: few; CDR3 protein: CASSFTTFPYNEQFF; CDR3 DNA: TGTGCCAGCAGCTTTACTACCTTTCCTTACAATGAGCAGTTCTTC
D gene: .; V gene: TRBV19; J gene: TRBJ2-1; clone size: .; CDR3 protein: CASSPDYNEQFF; CDR3 DNA: TGTGCCAGTAGCCCGGATTACAATGAGCAGTTCTTC
D gene: TRBD2; V gene: TRBV7-6; J gene: TRBJ2-7; clone size: few; CDR3 protein: CASSIGLAGNYEQYF; CDR3 DNA: TGTGCCAGCAGCATTGGACTAGCGGGAAATTACGAGCAGTACTTC
D gene: .; V gene: TRBV25-1; J gene: TRBJ1-5; clone size: .; CDR3 protein: CASSDTGPSNQPQHF; CDR3 DNA: TGTGCCAGCAGTGATACAGGGCCCAGCAATCAGCCCCAGCATTTT
D gene: TRBD2; V gene: TRBV7-9; J gene: TRBJ2-4; clone size: .; CDR3 protein: CASSPDITSGTIQYF; CDR3 DNA: TGTGCCAGCAGCCCGGATATTACTAGCGGGACTATTCAGTACTTC
D gene: .; V gene: TRBV4-3; J gene: TRBJ2-3; clone size: .; CDR3 protein: CASSQATNGRTDTQYF; CDR3 DNA: TGCGCCAGCAGCCAGGCAACTAACGGGAGAACAGATACGCAGTATTTT
D gene: .; V gene: TRBV5-4; J gene: TRBJ1-1; clone size: once; CDR3 protein: CASSFGAGDTEAFF; CDR3 DNA: TGTGCCAGCAGCTTTGGGGCGGGGGACACTGAAGCTTTCTTT
D gene: TRBD2; V gene: TRBV18; J gene: TRBJ2-5; clone size: .; CDR3 protein: CASSPPPTSGKETQYF; CDR3 DNA: TGTGCCAGCTCACCTCCCCCGACTAGCGGAAAAGAGACCCAGTACTTC
D gene: .; V gene: TRBV15; J gene: TRBJ1-3; clone size: .; CDR3 protein: CATSRKLSSGNTIYF; CDR3 DNA: TGTGCCACCAGCAGAAAACTCAGCTCTGGAAACACCATATATTTT
D gene: TRBD2; V gene: TRBV11-3; J gene: TRBJ2-1; clone size: .; CDR3 protein: CASSTGLAGSYNEQFF; CDR3 DNA: TGTGCCAGCAGCACCGGACTAGCGGGCTCCTACAATGAGCAGTTCTTC
D gene: .; V gene: TRBV30; J gene: TRBJ2-7; clone size: .; CDR3 protein: CACGGGSLNSYEQYF; CDR3 DNA: TGTGCCTGTGGTGGCGGCTCCCTCAACTCCTACGAGCAGTACTTC
D gene: TRBD2; V gene: TRBV6-1; J gene: TRBJ2-1; clone size: .; CDR3 protein: CATRGDSSYNEQFF; CDR3 DNA: TGTGCCACTCGGGGGGATAGCTCCTACAATGAGCAGTTCTTC
D gene: TRBD1; V gene: TRBV5-1; J gene: TRBJ2-7; clone size: few; CDR3 protein: CASSLGTGGAYEQYF; CDR3 DNA: TGCGCCAGCAGCTTGGGGACAGGGGGAGCCTACGAGCAGTACTTC
D gene: TRBD1; V gene: TRBV27; J gene: TRBJ2-7; clone size: .; CDR3 protein: CASSTLQGAQEEQYF; CDR3 DNA: TGTGCCAGCAGTACACTACAGGGGGCGCAAGAAGAGCAGTACTTC
D gene: .; V gene: TRBV7-7; J gene: TRBJ2-2; clone size: .; CDR3 protein: CASRQGGSNTGELFF; CDR3 DNA: TGTGCTAGCAGGCAGGGGGGTTCGAACACCGGGGAGCTGTTTTTT
D gene: TRBD1; V gene: TRBV2; J gene: TRBJ1-1; clone size: .; CDR3 protein: CASSGTGGTEAFF; CDR3 DNA: TGTGCCAGCTCCGGGACAGGGGGGACTGAAGCTTTCTTT
D gene: .; V gene: TRBV5-6; J gene: TRBJ1-2; clone size: .; CDR3 protein: CASRWGQGPYGYTF; CDR3 DNA: TGTGCCAGCAGATGGGGTCAGGGGCCCTATGGCTACACCTTC
D gene: .; V gene: TRBV5-1; J gene: TRBJ2-2; clone size: once; CDR3 protein: CASTPRGQGTGELFF; CDR3 DNA: TGCGCCAGCACCCCACGGGGGCAGGGCACCGGGGAGCTGTTTTTT
D gene: .; V gene: TRBV27; J gene: TRBJ1-3; clone size: .; CDR3 protein: CASSLQGAGNTIYF; CDR3 DNA: TGTGCCAGCAGTTTACAGGGTGCGGGAAACACCATATATTTT
D gene: .; V gene: TRBV10-3; J gene: TRBJ2-1; clone size: .; CDR3 protein: CAISEPPIGGSNEQFF; CDR3 DNA: TGTGCCATCAGTGAGCCTCCAATAGGGGGGTCCAATGAGCAGTTCTTC
D gene: TRBD2; V gene: TRBV5-1; J gene: TRBJ2-2; clone size: .; CDR3 protein: CASSRTSGRVTGELFF; CDR3 DNA: TGCGCCAGCAGCAGGACTAGCGGGAGGGTTACCGGGGAGCTGTTTTTT
D gene: .; V gene: TRBV6-6; J gene: TRBJ1-4; clone size: .; CDR3 protein: CASRTTRPTNEKLFF; CDR3 DNA: TGTGCCAGCAGGACCACGCGTCCAACTAATGAAAAACTGTTTTTT
D gene: TRBD2; V gene: TRBV9; J gene: TRBJ2-2; clone size: .; CDR3 protein: CASSVAPSGKVGTGELFF; CDR3 DNA: TGTGCCAGCAGCGTAGCCCCTAGCGGGAAGGTGGGAACCGGGGAGCTGTTTTTT
D gene: .; V gene: TRBV6-1; J gene: TRBJ1-2; clone size: .; CDR3 protein: CASSEAGRLQGYTF; CDR3 DNA: TGTGCCAGCAGTGAAGCCGGCAGACTTCAAGGCTACACCTTC
D gene: .; V gene: TRBV5-1; J gene: TRBJ2-4; clone size: .; CDR3 protein: CASSLAGGSGNIQYF; CDR3 DNA: TGCGCCAGCAGCTTGGCCGGCGGGTCTGGAAACATTCAGTACTTC
D gene: .; V gene: TRBV5-1; J gene: TRBJ1-3; clone size: .; CDR3 protein: CASSLVMLRSSSGNTIYF; CDR3 DNA: TGCGCCAGCAGCTTGGTAATGCTCAGGAGTTCCTCTGGAAACACCATATATTTT
D gene: .; V gene: TRBV2; J gene: TRBJ2-7; clone size: .; CDR3 protein: CASRLTGYSSYEQYF; CDR3 DNA: TGTGCCAGCAGACTTACAGGCTATAGCTCCTACGAGCAGTACTTC
D gene: TRBD1; V gene: TRBV2; J gene: TRBJ2-7; clone size: .; CDR3 protein: CASRKQGAYEQYF; CDR3 DNA: TGTGCCAGCAGAAAACAGGGGGCCTACGAGCAGTACTTC
D gene: .; V gene: TRBV6-6; J gene: TRBJ2-5; clone size: .; CDR3 protein: CASSYSIGGGQETQYF; CDR3 DNA: TGTGCCAGCAGTTACTCGATTGGAGGTGGCCAAGAGACCCAGTACTTC
D gene: TRBD2; V gene: TRBV5-4; J gene: TRBJ2-3; clone size: .; CDR3 protein: CASSLGGLGTDTQYF; CDR3 DNA: TGTGCCAGCAGCTTGGGCGGACTAGGCACAGATACGCAGTATTTT
D gene: TRBD1; V gene: TRBV19; J gene: TRBJ2-7; clone size: few; CDR3 protein: CASSAGQGTSSYEQYF; CDR3 DNA: TGTGCCAGTAGTGCCGGACAGGGGACAAGCTCCTACGAGCAGTACTTC
D gene: .; V gene: TRBV28; J gene: TRBJ1-1; clone size: .; CDR3 protein: CASRRRGGGGHSEAFF; CDR3 DNA: TGTGCCAGCAGGCGACGGGGGGGAGGAGGACACTCTGAAGCTTTCTTT
D gene: .; V gene: TRBV5-1; J gene: TRBJ2-5; clone size: .; CDR3 protein: CASQNGLGYQETQYF; CDR3 DNA: TGCGCCAGCCAGAATGGCTTAGGATATCAAGAGACCCAGTACTTC
D gene: TRBD1; V gene: TRBV27; J gene: TRBJ1-5; clone size: .; CDR3 protein: CASSSRTGLVGQPQHF; CDR3 DNA: TGTGCCAGCAGTTCACGGACAGGGCTAGTTGGGCAGCCCCAGCATTTT
D gene: TRBD1; V gene: TRBV19; J gene: TRBJ2-1; clone size: .; CDR3 protein: CASSLGQGVGNEQFF; CDR3 DNA: TGTGCCAGTAGTTTGGGACAGGGGGTCGGGAATGAGCAGTTCTTC
D gene: .; V gene: TRBV28; J gene: TRBJ2-1; clone size: .; CDR3 protein: CASSLVGNEQFF; CDR3 DNA: TGTGCCAGCAGTTTAGTAGGCAATGAGCAGTTCTTC
D gene: .; V gene: TRBV7-9; J gene: TRBJ2-3; clone size: few; CDR3 protein: CASSFGSGSVALF; CDR3 DNA: .
D gene: TRBD2; V gene: TRBV5-1; J gene: TRBJ2-2; clone size: .; CDR3 protein: CASSLPGLAVPGELFF; CDR3 DNA: TGCGCCAGCAGCTTGCCGGGACTAGCTGTTCCCGGGGAGCTGTTTTTT
D gene: .; V gene: TRBV9; J gene: TRBJ1-1; clone size: .; CDR3 protein: CASSVDYRAGTEAFF; CDR3 DNA: TGTGCCAGCAGCGTAGACTACAGGGCGGGCACTGAAGCTTTCTTT
D gene: .; V gene: TRBV28; J gene: TRBJ1-2; clone size: .; CDR3 protein: CASGNRFIYGYTF; CDR3 DNA: TGTGCCAGCGGAAACAGGTTCATCTATGGCTACACCTTC
D gene: TRBD2; V gene: TRBV6-1; J gene: TRBJ2-3; clone size: .; CDR3 protein: CASSEWGLAGGDTDTQYF; CDR3 DNA: TGTGCCAGCAGTGAATGGGGACTAGCGGGGGGGGACACAGATACGCAGTATTTT
D gene: TRBD2; V gene: TRBV6-5; J gene: TRBJ2-7; clone size: .; CDR3 protein: CASSHLAGEWYEQYF; CDR3 DNA: TGTGCCAGCAGTCACCTAGCGGGAGAATGGTACGAGCAGTACTTC
D gene: .; V gene: TRBV2; J gene: TRBJ1-6; clone size: .; CDR3 protein: CASSEFGTNSPLHF; CDR3 DNA: TGTGCCAGCAGTGAATTCGGGACTAATTCACCCCTCCACTTT
D gene: .; V gene: TRBV18; J gene: TRBJ1-2; clone size: .; CDR3 protein: CASSPGGDGYTF; CDR3 DNA: TGTGCCAGCTCACCGGGGGGGGATGGCTACACCTTC
D gene: .; V gene: TRBV2; J gene: TRBJ2-1; clone size: .; CDR3 protein: CASKDSSVELYEQFF; CDR3 DNA: TGTGCCAGCAAGGATTCATCGGTAGAGTTGTATGAGCAGTTCTTC
D gene: .; V gene: TRBV5-6; J gene: TRBJ1-6; clone size: .; CDR3 protein: CASSFFLTPDSPLHF; CDR3 DNA: TGTGCCAGCAGCTTTTTTTTGACCCCGGATTCACCCCTCCACTTT
D gene: .; V gene: TRBV4-1; J gene: TRBJ2-1; clone size: .; CDR3 protein: CASSFPGRYNEQFF; CDR3 DNA: TGCGCCAGCAGCTTCCCGGGACGGTACAATGAGCAGTTCTTC
D gene: .; V gene: TRBV6-1; J gene: TRBJ1-5; clone size: .; CDR3 protein: CASTPQGLNQPQHF; CDR3 DNA: TGTGCCAGCACCCCCCAGGGGCTTAATCAGCCCCAGCATTTT
D gene: .; V gene: TRBV11-2; J gene: TRBJ2-2; clone size: .; CDR3 protein: CASSLGQKDTGELFF; CDR3 DNA: TGTGCCAGCAGCCTTGGACAGAAAGACACCGGGGAGCTGTTTTTT
D gene: .; V gene: TRBV10-3; J gene: TRBJ1-1; clone size: .; CDR3 protein: CAINPGLNTEAFF; CDR3 DNA: TGTGCCATCAACCCCGGCTTGAACACTGAAGCTTTCTTT
D gene: TRBD1; V gene: TRBV5-4; J gene: TRBJ1-4; clone size: .; CDR3 protein: CASSLFGQGHEKLFF; CDR3 DNA: TGTGCCAGCAGCTTGTTTGGACAGGGCCATGAAAAACTGTTTTTT